Below are 17 T cell receptor beta chains sequenced from a single sample in a study of T cell repertoires in cytomegalovirus infection. MiXCR, applied by TCRdb to the reads, yields one record per CDR3 protein. The sample carries approximately 500,000 distinct CDR3 sequences, roughly a third recorded once. Their target antigens are unknown. The sample was cultured PBMCs, taken from culture after CMV antigen stimulation. The origin of the receptors is a human donor in good health (CMV status not recorded). Some clones in this sample may be carry-over from other donors' samples.

The table lists this clonotype with a few counts. V is TRBV6-1 and J is TRBJ2-2, with D possibly TRBD2 on 5 matching bases. This CDR3 is built from 18 residues. V dropped 2 bases and J dropped 0 bases, with 16 bases sitting between them. The germline CDR1 and CDR2 sequences are MNHNS and SASEGT. As DNA, the CDR3 is TGTGCCAGCAGTGAAAATGGGGTGGGGAGCACGAACACCGGGGAGCTGTTTTTT. It specifies CASSENGVGSTNTGELFF.

The chain uses TRBV7-2 and TRBJ2-5; TRBD2 matches at 9 bases. The V segment lost 1 base and the J segment 4 bases; nucleotides outside the gene matches: 7. The CDR3 sequence is 16 residues long. Germline CDR1 SGHTA, CDR2 FQGNSA. As DNA, the CDR3 is TGTGCCAGCAGCTTAGAAGGCACAGCGGGAGGAGAGACCCAGTACTTC. Translated, it gives CASSLEGTAGGETQYF.

This clonotype was picked up a small number of times. The CDR3 region is CASRVTLGPVGYGYTF. CDR3 nucleotide sequence: TGTGCCAGCAGAGTTACACTCGGACCGGTGGGCTATGGCTACACCTTC. The V and J genes are TRBV4-2 and TRBJ1-2, with D unclear. The CDR3 loop spans 16 amino acids. V was cut by 6 bases and J by 4 bases, with 21 bases left in between. Per the germline V gene, CDR1 is LGHNA and CDR2 is YNFKEQ.

This clonotype was counted only a few times. The chain uses TRBV7-3 and TRBJ2-1, with D possibly matching TRBD2 (6 bases). CDR1 is SGHTA and CDR2 is FQGTGA in the germline V gene. V was pared by 0 bases and J by 0 bases, with 24 bases between. The CDR3 runs 21 residues. CDR3 nucleotides: TGTGCCAGCAGCTTAACGTTCCAGGGACTTACCCAACAGAGCTCCTACAATGAGCAGTTCTTC. As protein: CASSLTFQGLTQQSSYNEQFF.

The chain uses TRBV5-1 and TRBJ1-6; no firm D call. The CDR3 is made up of 14 amino acids. The V and J ends lost 0 bases and 6 bases respectively, with 7 bases between them. Germline V gives CDR1 SGHRS, CDR2 YFSETQ. CDR3 protein: CASSLVVSNSPLHF. The CDR3 region has the DNA TGCGCCAGCAGCTTGGTCGTCAGTAATTCACCCCTCCACTTT.

J is TRBJ1-5 and V is TRBV19; the D gene is possibly TRBD1 (5 bases). The germline gives CDR1 LNHDA, CDR2 SQIVND (reference sequence). Deletions cut 10 bases from V and 8 bases from J, with 21 bases between. The CDR3 consists of 14 residues. The CDR3, as DNA: TGTGCCACAACGGCTTGGGACCCATGGGAGCCCCAGCATTTT. Its protein is CATTAWDPWEPQHF.

The CDR3 spells CAISRGLADSYNEQFF. In DNA, the CDR3 is TGTGCCATCAGTCGGGGTCTAGCGGACTCCTACAATGAGCAGTTCTTC. The V and J genes are TRBV10-3 and TRBJ2-1; 7 nucleotides match TRBD2. Germline V gene data show CDR1 as ENHRY and CDR2 as SYGVKD. V dropped 5 bases and J dropped 0; count of bases not matched to a gene: 7. This CDR3 region has 16 residues.

Written as DNA, the CDR3 is TGTGCCAGCAGTAGTCAATACCGGACGGTGAACACTGAAGCTTTCTTT. This codes for CASSSQYRTVNTEAFF. This sequence joins TRBV6-2 or TRBV6-3 and TRBJ1-1, with D uncertain. The germline V gene encodes CDR1 MNHEY and CDR2 SVGEGT. This CDR3 spans 16 amino acids. V was clipped by 5 bases and J by 0 bases, with 16 bases between them.

This clonotype appeared once. The chain carries TRBV11-2 and TRBJ1-1, with 8 nucleotides matching TRBD1. The CDR3 spans 14 residues. Germline-derived CDR1 and CDR2 are SGHAT and FQNNGV. The J segment lost 4 bases and the V segment lost 5 bases, leaving 6 bases of the junction unmatched. CDR3 sequence reads: CASSAVTGGTEAFF. Here the CDR3 DNA reads TGTGCCAGCAGCGCAGTTACAGGGGGCACTGAAGCTTTCTTT.

This clonotype was seen only a few times. The chain uses TRBV4-2 and TRBJ2-2; 7 bases align to TRBD2. The CDR3 is 15 residues long. Germline V gene data show CDR1 as LGHNA and CDR2 as YNFKEQ. V gave up 2 bases and J gave up 7 bases; unmatched junction bases: 7. The DNA of the CDR3 is TGTGCCAGCAGCCAATGGGCCAGGGAGGGCGGGGAGCTGTTTTTT. Translating it yields CASSQWAREGGELFF.

This clonotype was counted only a few times. The rearrangement uses TRBV7-2 and TRBJ1-5; 8 bases agree with TRBD1. Germline V gene sequence: CDR1 SGHTA, CDR2 FQGNSA. The CDR3 runs to 14 residues. Unmatched junction bases numbered 4, after V lost 4 bases and J lost 5 bases. CDR3 region: CASSSDRADQPQHF. The CDR3 DNA sequence: TGTGCCAGCAGCTCGGACAGGGCCGATCAGCCCCAGCATTTT. Drawing the rest from reference TRBV7-2 and TRBJ1-5, the complete variable domain is GAGVSQSPSNKVTEKGKDVELRCDPISGHTALYWYRQSLGQGLEFLIYFQGNSAPDKSGLPSDRFSAERTGGSVSTLTIQRTQQEDSAVYLCASSSDRADQPQHFGDGTRLSIL.

The CDR3 DNA is TGTGCCAGCAGCGAACAGGGGCGAAACCCTCATCCTGAGCAGTTCTTC. Amino acids: CASSEQGRNPHPEQFF. The V and J genes are TRBV5-4 and TRBJ2-1, with 7 bases matching TRBD1. CDR3 length: 16 amino acids. J gave up 9 bases and V 4 bases, and 16 bases lay outside the gene matches. In germline, CDR1 is SGHNT, CDR2 YYREEE (reference sequence).

In its sample, this clonotype was seen a few times. The chain links TRBV10-3 to TRBJ1-5; no reliable D call. V lost 0 bases to trimming and J lost 7 bases, with 10 bases between them. The CDR3 spans 14 residues. The germline CDR1 and CDR2 sequences are ENHRY and SYGVKD. The CDR3 region is CAISESSSGQPQHF. The CDR3 region has the DNA TGTGCCATCAGTGAGTCGTCCTCGGGGCAGCCCCAGCATTTT.

This sequence joins TRBV4-2 and TRBJ1-1; tentatively, D is TRBD1 (6 bases). The CDR3 is 16 residues long. Trimming stripped 1 base from V and 1 base from J, with 13 bases between. Per germline, CDR1 LGHNA and CDR2 YNFKEQ. CDR3 protein: CASSQVRAGENTEAFF. The DNA for the CDR3 is TGTGCCAGCAGCCAAGTCCGAGCAGGGGAGAACACTGAAGCTTTCTTT.

The V gene is TRBV11-1, the J gene TRBJ1-3; no definite D call. CDR3 length: 14 amino acids. Trimming removed 5 bases from V and 4 bases from J, with 12 bases in between. Germline V gene lookup returns CDR1 SGHAT and CDR2 FQDESV (reference sequence). CDR3 region: CASSVRGSGNTIYF. CDR3 DNA sequence: TGTGCCAGCAGCGTACGAGGGTCCGGAAACACCATATATTTT.

The chain joins TRBV6-2 or TRBV6-3 to TRBJ2-2; a weak D match, TRBD2 (7 bases). With 6 bases removed from V and 1 base from J, the gap between germline ends came to 15 bases. Germline V gene lookup returns CDR1 MNHEY and CDR2 SVGEGT. This CDR3 has 16 amino acids. The CDR3 region has the DNA TGTGCCAGCAGCGCCAGCGGGACAATGAACACCGGGGAGCTGTTTTTT. Its translation: CASSASGTMNTGELFF.

The rearrangement links TRBV5-4 to TRBJ2-2; TRBD2 matches 11 bases. CDR1 is SGHNT and CDR2 is YYREEE in the germline V gene (reference sequence). Trimming took 0 bases from V and 4 from J; bases not matched to a gene: 2. The CDR3 has 16 amino acids. The CDR3 DNA reads TGTGCCAGCAGCTTGGGACTAGCGGGACGCACCGGGGAGCTGTTTTTT. As protein: CASSLGLAGRTGELFF. Using reference TRBV5-4 and TRBJ2-2 for the parts outside the CDR3, the full variable domain is ETGVTQSPTHLIKTRGQQVTLRCSSQSGHNTVSWYQQALGQGPQFIFQYYREEENGRGNFPPRFSGLQFPNYSSELNVNALELDDSALYLCASSLGLAGRTGELFFGEGSRLTVL.